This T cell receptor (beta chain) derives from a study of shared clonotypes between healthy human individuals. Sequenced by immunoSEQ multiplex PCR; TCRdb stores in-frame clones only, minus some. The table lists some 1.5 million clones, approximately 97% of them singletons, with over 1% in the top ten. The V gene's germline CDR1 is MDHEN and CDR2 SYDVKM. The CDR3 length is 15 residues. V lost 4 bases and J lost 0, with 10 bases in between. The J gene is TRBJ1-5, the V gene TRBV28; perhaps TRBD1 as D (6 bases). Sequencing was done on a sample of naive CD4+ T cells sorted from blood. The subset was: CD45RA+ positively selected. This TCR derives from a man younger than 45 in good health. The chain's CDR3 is CASSSTGYSNQPQHF. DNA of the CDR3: TGTGCCAGCAGTTCCACAGGGTATAGCAATCAGCCCCAGCATTTT.